This TCR beta chain appears in the sequencing data of a study of blood T cell repertoires in COVID-19. About the research overall: Researchers got acute and convalescent COVID-19 samples from the United States, Italy and Spain.

Authors' methods: Amplification of reference gene primers provided the estimated nucleated cell counts. Method: immunoSEQ multiplex PCR; TCRdb's copy keeps in-frame clones and lacks some. That table is the source of V, J and clone size, and D and trimming were worked out from the DNA. The data show some 150,000 clones, approximately 83% seen once. This clone was found once. V shed 4 bases and J 8 bases; nucleotides not matched to a gene: 12. Per the germline V gene, CDR1 is LGHDT and CDR2 is YNNKEL (reference sequence). The CDR3 extends over 16 amino acids. This chain uses TRBV3-1 (or the pseudogene TRBV3-2) with TRBJ2-2; TRBD2 agrees at 8 bases. Sequenced material: peripheral blood. The sequence derives from a human donor in a cohort sampled during active COVID-19. The CDR3 DNA is TGTGCCAGCAGCCCTCCCAGACTAGCGAAAGGTGGGGAGCTGTTTTTT. It specifies CASSPPRLAKGGELFF.